This T cell receptor beta chain was identified in a study of cytotoxic CD8 clonotypes in ibrutinib-treated CLL. Overall study context: The patients, around 12 relapsed/refractory and fewer than 16 treatment-naive, included about 17 who were IGHV unmutated. Per sample, productive templates averaged around 230,000 and productive rearrangements averaged 94,082. Study outcomes and limitations: Baseline levels were approached again at progression, after clonality had risen at ibrutinib response.

CDR3 length: 18 amino acids. After removal of 4 bases from V and 6 bases from J, the junction contained 16 bases not matched to a gene. Per the germline V gene, CDR1 is SGHNT and CDR2 is YENEEA. A word on this clone: Its matching antigen is unknown.

Investigators sought sequencing depths of between 1 in 200,000 and 1 in 1 million T cells. Assay used: immunoSEQ multiplex PCR; TCRdb lists only in-frame clones, some missing. In the table there are 150,000 or so clones, roughly three quarters of which are singletons. The chain combines TRBV11-3 with TRBJ2-1; 9 positions agree with TRBD2. The sequencing here drew on PBMCs, taken after 12 months of ibrutinib treatment. The sequence was collected from a human donor with chronic lymphocytic leukemia. As DNA, the CDR3 is TGTGCCAGCAGCTCCTCAATCGCCCCCGGGACTAGCCGCAATGAGCAGTTCTTC. The encoded protein is CASSSSIAPGTSRNEQFF.